A selection of T cell receptor beta chains follows, all from one sample in a study of blood T cell repertoires in COVID-19. Produced via immunoSEQ multiplex PCR; TCRdb's table is partial and in-frame only. The data contain about 340,000 clones, approximately 86% of them seen just once; the ten biggest clones take up 4% to 5%. The sample taken for sequencing was PBMCs or T cells enriched from blood (not recorded which). The receptors come from a woman between 35 and 50 years old with acute COVID-19. Both conserved end residues are part of each CDR3. The order of the fields is V gene, J gene, D gene, clone size, CDR3 protein, CDR3 DNA. A D gene is named only where the DNA matches it firmly. A clone size is listed for some rows: how often the clone was seen (once, few, many), or a class if it is expanded.

TRBV7-9	TRBJ1-4	.	.	CASSLGAGNEKLFF	TGTGCCAGCAGCTTAGGGGCAGGGAATGAAAAACTGTTTTTT
TRBV28	TRBJ2-4	.	.	CASSSGQTVAKNIQYF	TGTGCCAGCAGTTCCGGACAGACGGTAGCCAAAAACATTCAGTACTTC
TRBV6-5	TRBJ1-5	TRBD1	.	CASRRTGRNQPQHF	TGTGCCAGCAGACGGACAGGGCGAAATCAGCCCCAGCATTTT
TRBV12-3/TRBV12-4	TRBJ2-7	TRBD1	.	CASRTGTYEQYF	TGTGCCAGCAGGACAGGGACCTACGAGCAGTACTTC
TRBV3-1/TRBV3-2	TRBJ1-1	.	.	CASSQVPQVAEAFF	TGTGCCAGCAGCCAAGTCCCACAGGTCGCTGAAGCTTTCTTT
TRBV3-1/TRBV3-2	TRBJ2-7	TRBD1	.	CASSIPGQSYEQYF	TGTGCCAGCAGCATACCGGGACAGTCCTACGAGCAGTACTTC
TRBV6-2/TRBV6-3	TRBJ1-2	TRBD1	once	CASSRRTGGAYGYTF	TGTGCCAGCAGTCGACGGACAGGGGGGGCGTATGGCTACACCTTC
TRBV5-1	TRBJ2-5	TRBD1	.	CASSADRELETQYF	TGCGCCAGCAGCGCGGACAGGGAACTGGAGACCCAGTACTTC
TRBV24-1	TRBJ2-1	TRBD2	.	CATSDFRGAGEFSYNEQFF	TGTGCCACCAGTGATTTCAGGGGAGCGGGAGAGTTTTCCTACAATGAGCAGTTCTTC
TRBV4-3	TRBJ1-3	.	.	CASSQAGSSGNTIYF	TGCGCCAGCAGCCAGGCTGGCAGTTCTGGAAACACCATATATTTT
TRBV7-2	TRBJ1-2	.	.	CASSLSRFEGAHGYTF	TGTGCCAGCAGCTTATCCCGTTTCGAGGGCGCCCATGGCTACACCTTC
TRBV18	TRBJ1-6	.	.	CASSPTGKDSPLHF	TGTGCCAGCTCACCAACAGGGAAGGATTCACCCCTCCACTTT
TRBV27	TRBJ2-3	TRBD2	.	CASLPPGLAGRGAITDTQYF	TGTGCCAGCCTCCCCCCGGGACTAGCGGGAAGGGGGGCCATCACAGATACGCAGTATTTT
TRBV19	TRBJ1-2	TRBD1	.	CASSNVRDSLRYTF	TGTGCCAGTAGTAATGTCCGGGACAGTCTACGCTACACCTTC
TRBV10-3	TRBJ2-7	TRBD2	.	CAISESRLAGGNEQYF	TGTGCCATCAGTGAGTCCCGACTAGCGGGGGGAAACGAGCAGTACTTC
TRBV6-2/TRBV6-3	TRBJ2-1	TRBD2	few	CASSPSGSSYNEQFF	TGTGCCAGCAGCCCTAGCGGGAGCTCCTACAATGAGCAGTTCTTC
TRBV15	TRBJ2-7	.	once	CATSRDPPPPFPGQIEQYF	TGTGCCACCAGCAGAGATCCACCCCCCCCCTTTCCGGGTCAAATCGAGCAGTACTTC
TRBV18	TRBJ1-1	TRBD1	.	CASSPKDRARTEAFF	TGTGCCAGCTCACCCAAGGACAGGGCGAGAACTGAAGCTTTCTTT
TRBV4-3	TRBJ2-7	TRBD2	.	CASSQGGGVYEQYF	TGCGCCAGCAGCCAAGGCGGGGGGGTCTACGAGCAGTACTTC
TRBV20-1	TRBJ2-1	.	.	CSARGANEQFF	TGCAGTGCTCGGGGGGCCAATGAGCAGTTCTTC
TRBV12-3/TRBV12-4	TRBJ2-7	TRBD1	.	CASSGQGADEQYF	TGTGCCAGCAGCGGACAGGGGGCGGACGAGCAGTACTTC
TRBV28	TRBJ1-2	TRBD1	.	CASSPGTGNDYGYTF	TGTGCCAGCAGCCCCGGGACAGGGAACGACTATGGCTACACCTTC
TRBV5-6	TRBJ1-1	TRBD1	.	CASSPDRGNTEAFF	TGTGCCAGCAGCCCCGACAGGGGGAACACTGAAGCTTTCTTT
TRBV24-1	TRBJ2-3	TRBD2	.	CATSDVQNLAGGPRYSTDTQYF	TGTGCCACCAGTGATGTACAGAATCTAGCGGGAGGGCCGCGGTATAGCACAGATACGCAGTATTTT
TRBV6-5	TRBJ2-2	.	.	CASSQAVGIGELFF	TGTGCCAGCAGCCAGGCAGTGGGCATCGGGGAGCTGTTTTTT
TRBV28	TRBJ1-5	TRBD1	.	CASRVRQGTGQPQHF	TGTGCCAGCAGGGTAAGACAGGGCACGGGACAGCCCCAGCATTTT
TRBV5-1	TRBJ1-4	.	.	CASSPGQPNEKLFF	TGCGCCAGCAGCCCGGGACAACCTAATGAAAAACTGTTTTTT
TRBV4-2	TRBJ1-4	.	.	CASSQSTAATNEKLFF	TGTGCCAGCAGCCAGTCGACAGCTGCAACTAATGAAAAACTGTTTTTT
TRBV24-1	TRBJ2-3	.	once	CATSAQGHTQYF	TGTGCCACCAGTGCTCAGGGTCATACGCAGTATTTT
TRBV7-3	TRBJ2-5	.	.	CASSLGTRETQYF	TGTGCCAGCAGCTTAGGTACCCGGGAGACCCAGTACTTC
TRBV19	TRBJ2-7	.	.	CASSYDDTAGEQYF	TGTGCCAGTAGTTACGACGACACCGCGGGAGAGCAGTACTTC
TRBV27	TRBJ2-7	TRBD1	.	CASGFLLRQGSYEQYF	TGTGCCAGCGGGTTCCTACTCCGACAGGGGAGCTACGAGCAGTACTTC
TRBV27	TRBJ1-2	.	.	CASSTYASANYGYTF	TGTGCCAGCAGTACCTACGCTAGTGCTAACTATGGCTACACCTTC
TRBV6-6	TRBJ1-3	TRBD1	.	CASSAQTGGYVATIYF	TGTGCCAGCAGTGCGCAAACAGGGGGCTACGTTGCCACCATATATTTT
TRBV4-1	TRBJ2-7	.	once	CASSLDASESSYEQYF	TGCGCCAGCAGCCTGGACGCTAGCGAGAGCTCCTACGAGCAGTACTTC
TRBV7-2	TRBJ1-2	.	.	CASSFELGGYTF	TGTGCCAGCAGCTTTGAACTCGGGGGCTACACCTTC
TRBV7-6	TRBJ2-2	TRBD1	once	CASSLAVGGIGELFF	TGTGCCAGCAGCTTAGCGGTAGGGGGCATCGGGGAGCTGTTTTTT
TRBV2	TRBJ1-1	TRBD1	.	CASSGAGTGGRTEAFF	TGTGCCAGCAGTGGAGCCGGGACAGGGGGCCGTACTGAAGCTTTCTTT
TRBV4-2	TRBJ1-4	TRBD1	.	CASSLGQDAEKLFF	TGTGCCAGCAGCCTGGGACAGGATGCTGAAAAACTGTTTTTT
TRBV19	TRBJ1-5	.	.	CASSINTGPQPQHF	TGTGCCAGTAGTATTAACACAGGGCCTCAGCCCCAGCATTTT
TRBV5-8	TRBJ2-3	TRBD2	.	CASSLTSGRTDTQYF	TGTGCCAGCAGCTTGACTAGCGGGAGGACAGATACGCAGTATTTT
TRBV28	TRBJ1-2	.	.	CASTFRPGNYGYTF	TGTGCCAGCACCTTCCGTCCAGGAAACTATGGCTACACCTTC
TRBV5-8	TRBJ1-1	.	.	CASSLKGVGTEAFF	TGTGCCAGCAGCTTGAAGGGGGTAGGGACTGAAGCTTTCTTT
TRBV19	TRBJ2-7	TRBD1	.	CASSMSSGQAYEQYF	TGTGCCAGTAGTATGTCGTCGGGACAGGCCTACGAGCAGTACTTC
TRBV19	TRBJ2-7	TRBD2	.	CASSTRSGIRTYEQYF	TGTGCCAGTAGTACCCGAAGCGGGATACGAACCTACGAGCAGTACTTC
TRBV11-2	TRBJ1-5	.	once	CASSLSYNQPQHF	TGTGCCAGCAGCTTGAGCTACAATCAGCCCCAGCATTTT